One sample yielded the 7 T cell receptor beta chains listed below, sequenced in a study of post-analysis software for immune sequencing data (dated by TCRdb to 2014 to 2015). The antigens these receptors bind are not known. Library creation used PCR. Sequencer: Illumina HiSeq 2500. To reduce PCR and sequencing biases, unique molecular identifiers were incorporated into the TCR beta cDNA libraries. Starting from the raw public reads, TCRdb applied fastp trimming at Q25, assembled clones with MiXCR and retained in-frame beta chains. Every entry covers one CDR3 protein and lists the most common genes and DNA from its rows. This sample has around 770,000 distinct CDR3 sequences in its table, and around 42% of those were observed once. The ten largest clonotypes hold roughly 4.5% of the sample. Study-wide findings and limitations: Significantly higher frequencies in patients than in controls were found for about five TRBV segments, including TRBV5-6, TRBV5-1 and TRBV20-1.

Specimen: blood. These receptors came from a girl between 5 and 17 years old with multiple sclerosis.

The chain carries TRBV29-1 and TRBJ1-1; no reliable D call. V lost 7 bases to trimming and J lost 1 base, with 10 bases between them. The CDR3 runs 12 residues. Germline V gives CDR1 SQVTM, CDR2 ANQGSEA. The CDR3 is CSGSRSNTEAFF. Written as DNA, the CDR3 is TGCAGCGGGAGCAGGTCGAACACTGAAGCTTTCTTT.

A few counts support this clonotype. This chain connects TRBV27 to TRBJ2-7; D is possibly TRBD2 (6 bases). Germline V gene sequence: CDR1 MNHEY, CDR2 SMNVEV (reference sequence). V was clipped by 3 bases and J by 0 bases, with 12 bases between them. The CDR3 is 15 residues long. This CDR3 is CASSFAGLSSYEQYF. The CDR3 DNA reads TGTGCCAGCAGTTTCGCGGGGCTTAGCTCCTACGAGCAGTACTTC.

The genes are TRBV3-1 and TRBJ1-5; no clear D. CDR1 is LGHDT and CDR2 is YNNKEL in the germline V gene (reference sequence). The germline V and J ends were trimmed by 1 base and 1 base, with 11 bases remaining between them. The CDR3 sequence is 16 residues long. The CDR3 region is CASSQGASPSNQPQHF. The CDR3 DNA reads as TGTGCCAGCAGCCAAGGGGCGTCACCGAGCAATCAGCCCCAGCATTTT. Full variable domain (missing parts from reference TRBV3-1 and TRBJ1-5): DTAVSQTPKYLVTQMGNDKSIKCEQNLGHDTMYWYKQDSKKFLKIMFSYNNKELIINETVPNRFSPKSPDKAHLNLHINSLELGDSAVYFCASSQGASPSNQPQHFGDGTRLSIL.

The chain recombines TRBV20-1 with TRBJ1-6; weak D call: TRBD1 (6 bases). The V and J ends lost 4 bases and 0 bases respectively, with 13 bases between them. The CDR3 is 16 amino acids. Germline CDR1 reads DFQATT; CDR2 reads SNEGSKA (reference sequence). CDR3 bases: TGCAGTGCTACCCCGGGGGGCAGCTCCTATAATTCACCCCTCCACTTT. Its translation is CSATPGGSSYNSPLHF.

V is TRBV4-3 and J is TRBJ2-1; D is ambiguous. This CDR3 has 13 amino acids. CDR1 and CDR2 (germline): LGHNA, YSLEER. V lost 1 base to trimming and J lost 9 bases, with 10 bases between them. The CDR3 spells CASSQVVAGEQFF. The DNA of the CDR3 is TGCGCCAGCAGCCAAGTGGTAGCTGGTGAGCAGTTCTTC.

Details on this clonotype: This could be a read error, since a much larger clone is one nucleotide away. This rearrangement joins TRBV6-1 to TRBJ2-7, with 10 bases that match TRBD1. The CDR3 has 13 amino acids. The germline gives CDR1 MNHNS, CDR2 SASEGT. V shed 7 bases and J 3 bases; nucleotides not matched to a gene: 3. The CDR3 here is CASIRTGGYEQYF. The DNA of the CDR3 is TGTGCCAGCATCCGGACAGGGGGCTACGAGCAGTACTTC.

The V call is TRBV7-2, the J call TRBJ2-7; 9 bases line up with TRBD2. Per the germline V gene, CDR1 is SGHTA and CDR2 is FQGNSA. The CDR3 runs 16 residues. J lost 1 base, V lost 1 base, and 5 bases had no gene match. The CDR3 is CASSLGVRGGSYEQYF. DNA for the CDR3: TGTGCCAGCAGCTTAGGAGTGCGGGGGGGATCCTACGAGCAGTACTTC.